One T cell receptor (beta chain) is described in this entry. This clonotype appeared a few times. The clone's antigen remains unknown. Base-call qualities are not available, and no considerably larger clone is one nucleotide away. V is clipped by 7 bases and J by 0 bases, and the sequence between their germline boundaries is 8 bases long. From the germline V gene, CDR1 is SGHTA and CDR2 is FQGNSA. Measured from the cysteine to the phenylalanine, the CDR3 is 13 residues long. The sequence is cut down to CDR3 DNA, 39 bases in frame from base 1. This entry belongs to a study of blood T cells in healthy people across ages (dated by TCRdb to about 2015). About the study as a whole: In model experiments, roughly one uniquely barcoded TCR beta cDNA molecule per two T cells was captured by template switching. To track age-related changes in TCR beta repertoire diversity, the study relied on deep sequencing normalized with unique cDNA molecular identifiers. Donors were grouped into four age groups: young (average about 15 years), middle-aged (under 40), aged (roughly 67) and long-lived (around 82). To avoid experimental bias, donors of different ages were spread randomly across the sequencing lanes. Two additional independent replicas of 1 million unique cDNA reads from the same blood draw were analyzed for two donors (one aged 18 to 30 and one aged 80 or older). Broad study findings and their caveats: As age increased, observed TCR beta diversity per million T cells dropped in a roughly linear way, and a significant reduction was already evident by age 40. Bulk unsorted PBMC profiling prevented conclusive comparison of naive and antigen-experienced compartments. Estimates of total diversity based on one million sequenced T cells were considered lower bounds and underestimates. Because donor CMV infection status was unknown, age-related changes in expanded clonotypes were potentially confounded. Compared with the aged group, the long-lived group had more naive CD4+ T cells, fewer expanded clones and increased TCR diversity, suggesting age selection. There was a strong correlation between observed TCR beta diversity and the percentage of naive T cells measured by flow cytometry.

The method was 5' RACE. The instrument given in TCRdb is Illumina HiSeq 2500. A second PCR of about 6 to 12 cycles was performed with a sample-barcoded 5' primer and a J-beta primer mix. A unique molecular identifier was introduced onto each TCR beta cDNA molecule by a template-switch 5' adaptor carrying 12 random nucleotides. At least 2.5 million CDR3-containing paired-end reads were obtained from each sample. The Mint cDNA synthesis kit, primed by a TRBC-specific oligonucleotide, was used to synthesize first-strand cDNA from all RNA. All cDNA was treated with uracil-DNA glycosylase and then went through a first 18-cycle PCR with the universal primers M1SS and BC2_uni_R. The published analysis was carried out like this. Normalization of each sample was performed by random selection of 1 million high-quality reads, each carrying a distinct molecular identifier. Instead of being binned into consensus sequences, reads with shared molecular identifiers were discarded. MiTCR, with a Q25 quality threshold and the strictest error-elimination algorithm, was used for CDR3 identification, clonotype clustering and error correction. Lower-bound total TCR beta diversity was estimated with a nonparametric unseen species model using Euler transformation. TCRdb trimmed public reads at Q25 via fastp, called clones via MiXCR and kept in-frame beta chains. Identical CDR3 proteins give one entry, which carries the most common genes and DNA. The V and J calls shown here were made by TCRdb, not taken from the authors' results. The sample table lists 650,000 to 900,000 distinct CDR3 sequences, around two thirds of them with a count of one. Clones ranked in the top ten supply about a quarter of the sample.

Donors were 30 to 45 systemically healthy Caucasian individuals from Russia aged roughly 6 to 90 years. Around 10 milliliters of peripheral blood were collected from each donor into EDTA-treated Vacutainer tubes. PBMCs were isolated by Ficoll-Paque density-gradient centrifugation, with at least 6 million obtained per sample. Trizol reagent was used to extract total RNA from PBMCs, with at least 6 micrograms per sample. For every donor, an aliquot of PBMCs went through flow cytometry to measure the percentages of naive CD45RAhigh/CD27high T cells. Sequencing used blood. This sequence uses TRBV7-2 and TRBJ2-3; no D gene can be assigned with confidence. The TCR sequence derives from a young man in good health. The nucleotides are TGTGCCAGCACCCCCACTAGCACAGATACGCAGTATTTT. Protein translation: CASTPTSTDTQYF.